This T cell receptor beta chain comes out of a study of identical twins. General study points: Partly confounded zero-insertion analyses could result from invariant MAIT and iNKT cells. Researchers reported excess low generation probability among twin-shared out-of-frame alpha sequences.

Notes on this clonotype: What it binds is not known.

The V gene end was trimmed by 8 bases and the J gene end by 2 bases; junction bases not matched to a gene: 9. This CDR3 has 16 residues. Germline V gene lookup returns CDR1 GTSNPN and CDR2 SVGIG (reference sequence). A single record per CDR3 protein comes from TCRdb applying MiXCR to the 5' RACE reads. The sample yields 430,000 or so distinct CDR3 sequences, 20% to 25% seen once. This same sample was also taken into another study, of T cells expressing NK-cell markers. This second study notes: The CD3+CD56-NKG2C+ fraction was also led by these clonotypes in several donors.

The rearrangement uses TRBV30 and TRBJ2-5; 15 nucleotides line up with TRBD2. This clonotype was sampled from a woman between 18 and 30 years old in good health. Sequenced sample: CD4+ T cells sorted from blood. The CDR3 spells CATGTSGRSFQETQYF. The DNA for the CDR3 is TGTGCCACCGGGACTAGCGGGAGGAGCTTTCAAGAGACCCAGTACTTC.